Sequencing of this TCR beta chain was carried out in a study of T cells in Graves' hyperthyroidism and ophthalmopathy. Study results and caveats: Before onset, ophthalmopathy was predicted by the model a median around 6 months earlier.

This clonotype came up many times. The antigen remains unidentified. TCR beta CDR3 regions were amplified from RNA transcripts. A first-round RT-PCR of the TCR CDR3 used the HTBI primer set. From the multiplex PCR reads, TCRdb called clonotypes with MiXCR, one entry per CDR3 protein. The sample includes roughly 550,000 distinct CDR3 sequences, 15% to 20% of them seen just once. The CDR3 runs 11 residues. Trimming shortened V by 8 bases and J by 8 bases, and 10 bases separated the two germline ends. CDR1 SNHLY and CDR2 FYNNEI come from the germline V gene. Ophthalmopathy cases met thresholds of Clinical Activity Score at least 3, NOSPECS grade at least 4 and duration under 3 months.

The sequence derives from a woman aged 25 to 45 with Graves' ophthalmopathy. The V call is TRBV2, the J call TRBJ1-3; no firm D call. Sequenced material: blood. CDR3 coding DNA: TGTGCCAGCTCGACGGCATACACCATATATTTT. Its protein is CASSTAYTIYF.